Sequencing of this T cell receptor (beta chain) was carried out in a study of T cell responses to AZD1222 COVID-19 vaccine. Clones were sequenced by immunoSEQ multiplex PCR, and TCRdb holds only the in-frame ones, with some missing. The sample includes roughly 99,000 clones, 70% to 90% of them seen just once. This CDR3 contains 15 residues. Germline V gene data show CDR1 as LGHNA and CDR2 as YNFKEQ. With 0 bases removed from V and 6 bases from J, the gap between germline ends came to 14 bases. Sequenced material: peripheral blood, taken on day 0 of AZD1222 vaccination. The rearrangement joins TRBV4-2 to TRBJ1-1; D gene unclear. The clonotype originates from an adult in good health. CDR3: CASSQEAHGEPEAFF. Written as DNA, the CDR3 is TGTGCCAGCAGCCAAGAGGCACACGGGGAGCCTGAAGCTTTCTTT.